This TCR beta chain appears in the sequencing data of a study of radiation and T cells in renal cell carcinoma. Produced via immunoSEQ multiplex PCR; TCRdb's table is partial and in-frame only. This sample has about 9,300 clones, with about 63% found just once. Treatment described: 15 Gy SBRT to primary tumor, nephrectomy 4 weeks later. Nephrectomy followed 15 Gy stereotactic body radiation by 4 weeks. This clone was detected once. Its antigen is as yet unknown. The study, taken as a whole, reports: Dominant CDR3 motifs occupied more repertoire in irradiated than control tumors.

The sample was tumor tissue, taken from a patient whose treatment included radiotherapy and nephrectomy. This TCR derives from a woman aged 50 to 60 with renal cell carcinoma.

The CDR3 DNA follows: TGTGCCACCGGGACTAGCTATTCCTACGAGCAGTACTTC. This translates into CATGTSYSYEQYF. V is TRBV19 and J is TRBJ2-7; 9 nucleotides line up with TRBD2. The ends lost 10 bases at V and 1 base at J; junction bases unmatched: 5. Germline CDR1 is LNHDA and CDR2 is SQIVND (reference sequence). This CDR3 has 13 amino acids. Drawing the rest from reference TRBV19 and TRBJ2-7, the complete variable domain is DGGITQSPKYLFRKEGQNVTLSCEQNLNHDAMYWYRQDPGQGLRLIYYSQIVNDFQKGDIAEGYSVSREKKESFPLTVTSAQKNPTAFYLCATGTSYSYEQYFGPGTRLTVT.